The next 11 T cell receptor beta chains were all read from a single sample in a study of T cells after yellow fever vaccination. TCRdb re-called the 5' RACE reads with MiXCR, one entry per CDR3 protein. Counted here are 450,000 to 550,000 distinct CDR3 sequences, 20% to 25% occurring once; the ten biggest clones make up 16%. Here the sequenced sample was PBMCs, taken roughly 20 days after the first yellow fever vaccination. The receptors come from a man between 18 and 35 years old who received the YFV17D yellow fever vaccine.

This clonotype was observed a handful of times. V usage is TRBV5-1 and J usage is TRBJ1-2; 9 bases match TRBD1. Germline trimming cut 4 bases from V and 4 bases from J; bases unmatched to any gene: 2. This CDR3 is 13 amino acids long. The germline V gene has CDR1 SGHRS and CDR2 YFSETQ. The CDR3 bases are TGCGCCAGCAGCGGGGACAGGGCCTATGGCTACACCTTC. Translated, it gives CASSGDRAYGYTF.

This sequence joins TRBV7-6 and TRBJ2-2; D possibly corresponds to TRBD1 (6 bases). The CDR3 runs 16 residues. Germline loops: CDR1 SGHVS, CDR2 FNYEAQ. V lost 2 bases to trimming and J lost 5 bases, with 15 bases between them. This CDR3 reads CASSLTDGTPTGELFF. The DNA of the CDR3 is TGTGCCAGCAGCTTAACAGACGGGACACCTACCGGGGAGCTGTTTTTT.

The chain is built from TRBV7-3 and TRBJ2-1; 7 nucleotides line up with TRBD1. V lost 5 bases and J lost 0; bases outside the gene matches: 4. CDR1 and CDR2 from the germline V gene are SGHTA and FQGTGA. The CDR3 extends over 15 amino acids. CDR3 coding DNA: TGTGCCAGCAGCCAGGGACAGATCTCCTACAATGAGCAGTTCTTC. Amino acids: CASSQGQISYNEQFF.

This rearrangement joins TRBV7-2 to TRBJ2-5; D ambiguous. Trimming removed 1 base at V and 0 bases at J, with 6 bases between. The CDR3 is made up of 14 amino acids. Germline loops: CDR1 SGHTA, CDR2 FQGNSA. CDR3 in amino acids: CASSLETYQETQYF. CDR3 in DNA: TGTGCCAGCAGCTTAGAAACTTACCAAGAGACCCAGTACTTC.

V gene TRBV21-1 combines with J gene TRBJ2-7; the table's D call, TRBD1, has no DNA check behind it. TRBV21-1 is marked as a pseudogene. The CDR3 contains 16 residues. The CDR3 protein is CASSKWGRAASYEQYV. The CDR3 region has the DNA TGTGCCAGCAGCAAATGGGGCAGGGCAGCCTCCTACGAGCAGTACGTC.

The CDR3 coding sequence is TGCAGTGCACACAGGGCATCCTACAATGAGCAGTTCTTC. It is translated as CSAHRASYNEQFF. The chain links TRBV20-1 to TRBJ2-1; D might be TRBD1 (6 bases). V lost 6 bases and J lost 1, with 10 bases in between. This CDR3 region has 13 residues. Germline assignment: CDR1 DFQATT and CDR2 SNEGSKA (reference sequence).

The V gene is TRBV7-8, the J gene TRBJ2-3; perhaps TRBD2 as D (7 bases). CDR3 length: 16 residues. The germline CDR1 and CDR2 sequences are SGHVS and FQNEAQ. Trimming removed 5 bases at V and 4 bases at J, with 19 bases between. For the CDR3, the DNA is TGTGCCAGCAGCGCTCCCCCCCAGGGGAGGGCAGATACGCAGTATTTT. This gives the protein CASSAPPQGRADTQYF.

V and J are TRBV20-1 and TRBJ2-1, with TRBD2 identical over 7 bases. J lost 0 bases, V lost 7 bases, and 9 bases had no gene match. The CDR3 is 15 residues long. Germline-derived CDR1 and CDR2 are DFQATT and SNEGSKA (reference sequence). DNA of the CDR3: TGCAGTGTTCATGAGCGGGGAGTCTCCTACAATGAGCAGTTCTTC. The encoded protein is CSVHERGVSYNEQFF.

A few counts support this clonotype. This chain connects TRBV24-1 to TRBJ2-7; TRBD1 might be the D (6 bases). Trimming pared 8 bases from V and 4 bases from J, leaving 23 bases between. This CDR3 is built from 16 residues. Germline CDR1 is KGHDR and CDR2 is SFDVKD. The CDR3 DNA follows: TGTGCCACCAAGAGTGGGATCGGACAGCCTTTATACGAGCAGTACGTC. The encoded protein is CATKSGIGQPLYEQYV.

This clonotype was observed at least ten times. This rearrangement joins TRBV12-3 or TRBV12-4 to TRBJ1-2, with TRBD1 identical over 8 bases. The J segment lost 4 bases and the V segment lost 6 bases, leaving 10 bases of the junction unmatched. This CDR3 comprises 15 residues. CDR3 sequence reads: CASSRDGQGVYGYTF. DNA of the CDR3: TGTGCCAGCAGCCGTGACGGACAGGGTGTCTATGGCTACACCTTC.

This clonotype showed up just a few times. The gene calls are TRBV29-1 and TRBJ2-1; a weak D match, TRBD2 (7 bases). The CDR3 consists of 16 residues. From germline, CDR1 is SQVTM and CDR2 ANQGSEA. V lost 3 bases, J lost 3 bases, and 18 bases lay in between. The CDR3: CSVEAGASGSYNEQFF. CDR3 sequence (DNA): TGCAGCGTTGAGGCGGGGGCCTCGGGGAGCTACAATGAGCAGTTCTTC.